What follows is one T cell receptor (beta chain) and its context. Its antigen is currently unknown. Every donor, a Caucasian adult, lived in Nashville, Tennessee. In germline, CDR1 is SSHAT, CDR2 FNYEAQ (reference sequence). The V and J ends lost 5 bases and 3 bases respectively, with 16 bases between them. This CDR3 has 15 amino acids. This record comes from a study of shared clonotypes between healthy human individuals. General study points: For naive CD4 cells, approximately 4.7% of clonotypes were shared across a handful of donors.

Using immunoSEQ multiplex PCR, the repertoire was profiled, and TCRdb retains in-frame clones only, with some absent. This sample yields around 510,000 clones, of which about 96% are seen a single time; about 0.06% belongs to the top ten. The sequenced sample was naive CD4+ T cells sorted from blood. Subset reported: CD45RA+ positively selected. The V and J genes are TRBV7-7 and TRBJ2-5, with unresolved D. This TCR came from a woman aged 25 to 45 in good health. CDR3 residues: CASSQRLGMEETQYF. CDR3 coding DNA: TGTGCCAGCAGCCAAAGGTTAGGGATGGAAGAGACCCAGTACTTC.